This T cell receptor beta chain was profiled in a study of response to subunit inactivated influenza vaccine. TCRdb reanalysed the RT-PCR reads using MiXCR and keeps one entry per CDR3 protein. This repertoire shows roughly 700,000 distinct CDR3 sequences, approximately 13% found once; its top ten account for approximately 7%. General observations from the study: Only a handful of new T cells, the authors suggested, are recruited with each seasonal influenza vaccination.

This CDR3 contains 15 residues. Per germline, CDR1 SGHRS and CDR2 YFSETQ. The V end was cut by 0 bases, the J end by 0 bases, with 7 bases between. This clonotype was detected many times. Its target is unknown. J is TRBJ2-1 and V is TRBV5-1; D not resolved. This clonotype was obtained from a man aged 50 to 60 who received an inactivated influenza vaccine. Sample: PBMCs from blood, taken around two weeks before vaccination. This CDR3 reads CASSLVSLSYNEQFF. The CDR3 nucleotides are TGCGCCAGCAGCTTGGTTTCCCTCTCCTACAATGAGCAGTTCTTC.